This entry is about one TCR beta chain. Its antigen target is currently unknown. No base-level quality is on record; no much larger clone is a single base apart. The cohort was made up of hundreds of healthy bone marrow donors. All cohort members were sampled while nominally healthy, although unrecorded immune exposures were likely present. The donor tested CMV seronegative, placing the donor among the 350 or so seronegative members of the cohort. Every donor gave a peripheral blood sample, and the peripheral blood mononuclear cells from that sample were used for TCR beta sequencing. The Qiagen DNeasy Blood Extraction Kit was used to extract genomic DNA from the blood cell samples. These data come from a study of cytomegalovirus exposure and HLA in healthy donors listed by TCRdb under 2017. Regarding the complete study: In an earlier analysis of under 750 of the donors, 250 to 300 Gb of sequence data and 90 million to 120 million unique TCR beta sequences from about 179 million T cells were reported. About 300 gigabases of sequencing data and around 80 million unique TCR sequences made up an early release that covered under 750 HLA-typed donors. The genetic ancestry cluster associated with self-reported Caucasian donors included roughly 84% of the 398 genotyped donors. The study aimed to test whether cataloging public T cell receptors could reveal signatures of past pathogen exposure. Using immunosequencing, the study profiled T cell repertoires from 500 to 800 subjects and related those repertoires to cytomegalovirus serostatus. Besides the first cohort of around 700 subjects, a separate validation cohort made up of 90 to 150 different subjects was used. High-throughput TCR immunosequencing, statistical association of individual TCRs with disease status, and machine learning were combined to predict cytomegalovirus infection status. A later analysis re-examined previously published TCR beta repertoires from more than 550 donors and added high-resolution HLA genotyping to investigate patterns of TCR occurrence. The later analysis used no new phenotypic data to find candidate immune exposures, relying instead on TCR beta sequences and their occurrence across donors. An earlier analysis of approximately 640 of the donors applied high-throughput TCR beta sequencing to assess whether each TCR beta V gene segment acted as functional or pseudogenic. Donor age, sex, ethnicity and CMV serostatus were compiled alongside the repertoire data. In a later genetic analysis, genome-wide SNP genotypes for about 55% of the roughly 670 donors were used, and that subset was treated as a discovery cohort. All discovery cohort repertoires had been generated on a single sequencing platform. Class I and class II HLA loci were covered by the typing at four-digit resolution. Typing coverage varied by locus: about 629-630 donors for A, B, C, DRB1 and DQB1; roughly 510 for DQA1; 600 to 610 for DPA1; about 450 for DPB1. Four to six DR-DQ haplotypes were handled as single units for association and clustering, since linkage in the cohort was strong. Among about 360 genotyped donors of the cohort, an average of roughly 240,000 unique TCR beta nucleotide sequences were sequenced per donor, roughly a sixth of them non-productive. What the work shows at the level of the full study, not this receptor alone: CMV serostatus was the only immune exposure information available for the cohort. In vitro tests confirmed that a few of the cytomegalovirus-associated TCR beta chains recognize cytomegalovirus antigens. In a later analysis, HLA-associated TCR beta chains showed more clonal expansion and lower generation probabilities than non-associated chains that were equally common. Most TCR sequences were observed very rarely across donors, whereas some public TCRs were present in many individuals. At a false discovery rate of 0.05, a later analysis linked around 15,000 TCR beta sequences to specific HLA alleles. The authors suggested that the approach could potentially be generalized to other disease states and immunological phenotypes. Sequencing depth was assumed to be roughly uniform across donors in the presence/absence analyses, though that assumption may not hold. The study listed approximately 150 TCR beta chains as associated with cytomegalovirus. Because counts were too low, roughly 18 rarely observed V segments, including chromosome 9 orphons, were left out of the earlier analysis of 587 of the donors. Strong co-occurrence of HLA alleles, especially DR and DQ, made assigning TCR associations to individual alleles difficult. A group of highly shared sequence variants was considered likely to be a technical artifact of the sequencing pipeline. Cytomegalovirus status was reported to be diagnosed by the classifier with high specificity and sensitivity in both the original and validation cohorts. This cohort had only TCR beta chains sequenced, and the lack of alpha or paired-chain data limited which features could be detected. A further reported finding was that TCR beta sequences accurately predicted the HLA-A and HLA-B alleles for most subjects in the first cohort. According to a later analysis, TCR association rates differed among HLA loci, with DRB1 alleles showing the most associated TCRs and HLA-C alleles showing the fewest. A later analysis reported that several top co-occurrence clusters appeared linked to parvovirus B19, influenza, CMV and Epstein-Barr virus. According to a later genetic analysis, donors in an Asian-associated ancestry cluster had fewer N-insertions in productive TCRs than the roughly 670-donor mean. Linkage disequilibrium might explain the correlated functional status among segregating V segments, but an unknown experimental factor could not be excluded. An association between a missense DCLRE1C variant and V-gene and J-gene trimming of TCR beta chains was found in a later genetic analysis and replicated in an independent cohort. Because some donors lacked HLA typing at each locus, the association tests relied only on the typed subset. In an earlier analysis of 500 to 650 of the donors, most TCR beta V segments appeared in productive rearrangements about 87% or about 30% of the time, broadly matching IMGT annotations. A later analysis found that most CMV-associated TCR beta chains appeared HLA-restricted, with HLA associations seemingly driven largely by CMV exposure.

The method was the immunoSEQ multiplex PCR assay. For the multiplex PCR, a mixture combining 60 forward primers for TCR Vbeta segments and 13 reverse primers for TCR Jbeta segments was used. Amplification of the CDR3 region of rearranged TCR beta genes was performed with a multiplex PCR assay on genomic DNA. Amplified TCR beta libraries were sequenced as 87-base-pair reads on the Illumina HiSeq System. As for the original processing: A later analysis tallied around 82 million unique TCR beta chains across the 610 or so repertoires, and approximately 9.9 million of those chains were shared by two or more donors. Raw reads were error-corrected and collapsed into unique sequences by a nearest-neighbor algorithm in which closely related sequences were merged to remove PCR and sequencing errors. Alignment of CDR3 sequences to IMGT reference sequences was used to assign V, D and J gene segments. Each retained sequence needed at least a six-nucleotide match to both a V gene segment and a J gene segment. Rearrangements were called productive when the CDR3 lacked stop codons and stayed in frame with V and J; all others were non-productive. CDR3 was defined according to IMGT convention as the region running from the second conserved V-encoded cysteine to the conserved J-encoded phenylalanine. In an earlier analysis of around 640 of the donors, sequences lacking an unambiguous match to a single V gene segment were excluded. In an earlier analysis of 587 of the donors, V segments were called functional above 56.7% productive rearrangements and were called segregating when the between-donor standard deviation exceeded 5%. To diagnose cytomegalovirus status from the catalog of TCR beta chain sequences, a statistical classification framework was built. In a later analysis, V and J genes were assigned by comparing TCR nucleotide sequences against IMGT/GENE-DB human TR gene sequences. A later analysis assigned CDR3 sequences and most-parsimonious VDJ recombination scenarios with the TCRdist pipeline. In a later analysis, every TCR beta chain was defined by the combination of its CDR3 amino acid sequence and its V-gene family, and reads without a unique V-gene family were dropped. A later analysis removed roughly 590 highly shared, low-generation-probability nucleotide sequences to deal with suspected cross-contamination and a sequencing artifact. A later analysis calculated a clonal expansion index for each public chain from normalized within-repertoire ranks of inferred template counts. In a later analysis, generation probabilities were computed with a VDJ recombination model fitted to out-of-frame rearrangements, and the resulting probabilities were checked against IGoR. A later analysis scored TCR-TCR, TCR-HLA and TCR-CMV co-occurrence with hypergeometric tests, applying a repertoire-size bias correction to TCR pairs. In a later analysis, false discovery rates were estimated by permuting HLA or CMV assignments 20 times. In a later analysis, co-occurring TCRs were grouped using DBSCAN, with TCRdist sequence similarity added in when clustering inside HLA-allele-positive subsets. Repertoires with fewer than 30,000 or more than 120,000 public chains, plus five repertoires with anomalous nucleotide sharing, were excluded from co-occurrence clustering. Drawn from immuneACCESS, this table holds only the in-frame rearrangements with V and J called that TCRdb kept. Clones are partly lost; checked studies trace under half to an unresolved V gene and leave the rest unexplained. V and J calls and clone size follow that table, whereas D and trimming were derived from the DNA. For this sample there are 65,000 to 90,000 clones; about 77% appear just once. In total, the top ten clones hold 3.5% to 5% of the sample.

The sample taken for sequencing was PBMCs. The origin of this receptor is a man aged 55 to 70 in good health and CMV-seronegative.

The sequence in DNA is TGTGCCAGCAGTTACGCCCAGTTCGGGGAAAAACTGTTTTTT. This is translated as CASSYAQFGEKLFF. This chain joins TRBV6-5 to TRBJ1-4; the D gene is unclear. Based on the germline V gene, the CDR1 and CDR2 sequences are MNHEY and SVGAGI. Counted from cysteine to phenylalanine, this CDR3 has 14 amino acids. Here the CDR3 DNA is all that survives: 42 bases in frame from base 1. The junction shows trimming of 2 bases on V and 8 bases on J, plus 12 bases between the germline ends.